These T cell receptor beta chains were read from a single sample in a study of control samples from healthy donors and cancer patients. Using immunoSEQ multiplex PCR, the repertoire was profiled, and TCRdb retains in-frame clones only, with some absent. The repertoire holds 170,000 or so clones, with 75% to 95% as singletons. The sample comprised blood. These receptors all stem from a woman aged 40 to 49 in good health. The CDR3 runs from the conserved cysteine through the conserved F or W. The D gene is left open where the match is weak. Clone size appears in some rows only: once, few, many, or a class for an expanded clone.

abundance	v_gene	len	d_gene	j_gene	CDR3aa	CDR3nt
.	TRBV4-2	13	.	TRBJ1-2	CASSTSNNYGYTF	TGTGCCAGCAGTACAAGTAATAACTATGGCTACACCTTC
.	TRBV6-5	12	.	TRBJ2-1	CASSRTVAEQFF	TGTGCCAGCAGTCGGACAGTTGCTGAGCAGTTCTTC
.	TRBV13	15	.	TRBJ2-7	CASAAEGQGSYEQYF	TGTGCCAGCGCGGCGGAGGGGCAGGGCTCCTACGAGCAGTACTTC
.	TRBV5-4	15	.	TRBJ1-1	CASSLVGGQNTEAFF	TGTGCCAGCAGCTTGGTGGGGGGCCAGAACACTGAAGCTTTCTTT
few	TRBV3-1/TRBV3-2	15	TRBD1	TRBJ1-2	CASSQAGQANYGYTF	TGTGCCAGCAGCCAAGCCGGACAGGCTAACTATGGCTACACCTTC
.	TRBV14	13	.	TRBJ2-7	CASSQLTLGEQYF	TGTGCCAGCAGCCAGTTGACTCTAGGGGAGCAGTACTTC
.	TRBV3-1/TRBV3-2	16	.	TRBJ2-5	CASSQAQPQGGETQYF	TGTGCCAGCAGCCAAGCCCAGCCTCAGGGCGGGGAGACCCAGTACTTC
.	TRBV4-1	13	.	TRBJ1-2	CASSQETGYGYTF	TGCGCCAGCAGCCAAGAGACGGGCTATGGCTACACCTTC
.	TRBV6-4	16	TRBD2	TRBJ2-3	CASSDQAGEFTDTQYF	TGTGCCAGCAGTGACCAGGCGGGGGAGTTCACAGATACGCAGTATTTT
.	TRBV4-1	17	TRBD2	TRBJ2-5	CASSQGSSGALRETQYF	TGCGCCAGCAGCCAAGGATCTAGCGGCGCCCTTAGAGAGACCCAGTACTTC
.	TRBV9	15	.	TRBJ2-2	CASSVAGAGTGELFF	TGTGCCAGCAGCGTAGCAGGGGCCGGGACCGGGGAGCTGTTTTTT
few	TRBV19	16	.	TRBJ2-3	CASSDWGAGPTDTQYF	TGTGCCAGTAGCGACTGGGGGGCAGGGCCCACAGATACGCAGTATTTT
.	TRBV4-1	19	TRBD1	TRBJ1-1	CASSQLGQAPTDWNTEAFF	TGCGCCAGCAGCCAACTAGGACAGGCCCCAACAGACTGGAACACTGAAGCTTTCTTT
.	TRBV27	11	.	TRBJ2-7	CASSTSNEQYF	TGTGCCAGCAGTACCTCTAACGAGCAGTACTTC
.	TRBV29-1	16	TRBD1	TRBJ2-2	CSVGSTGTENTGELFF	TGCAGCGTGGGATCTACCGGGACAGAGAACACCGGGGAGCTGTTTTTT
.	TRBV10-2	14	.	TRBJ2-1	CASSESARGDEQFF	TGCGCCAGCAGTGAGTCCGCGCGCGGGGATGAGCAGTTCTTC
.	TRBV3-1/TRBV3-2	14	TRBD2	TRBJ2-7	CASSYGLGPYEQYF	TGTGCCAGCAGCTACGGACTAGGCCCCTACGAGCAGTACTTC
.	TRBV4-1	15	.	TRBJ1-2	CASSHHGGSNYGYTF	TGCGCCAGCAGCCATCACGGGGGCTCTAACTATGGCTACACCTTC
few	TRBV11-2	15	.	TRBJ2-6	CASSLQVSGANVLTF	TGTGCCAGCAGCTTACAAGTGTCCGGGGCCAACGTCCTGACTTTC
.	TRBV9	12	.	TRBJ1-2	CASSVEGYGYTF	TGTGCCAGCAGCGTAGAGGGGTATGGCTACACCTTC
.	TRBV2	13	.	TRBJ2-3	CASSEGVTDTQYF	TGTGCCAGCAGTGAGGGGGTCACAGATACGCAGTATTTT
.	TRBV25-1	13	.	TRBJ1-1	CASRLDQNTEAFF	TGTGCCAGCAGATTAGATCAGAACACTGAAGCTTTCTTT
.	TRBV2	14	TRBD2	TRBJ2-3	CADKTSGGADTQYF	TGTGCAGACAAGACTAGCGGGGGTGCAGATACGCAGTATTTT
.	TRBV5-1	12	.	TRBJ1-2	CASSLDSYGYTF	TGCGCCAGCAGCTTGGACAGCTATGGCTACACCTTC
.	TRBV7-2	15	TRBD2	TRBJ2-1	CASSLSRGAYNEQFF	TGTGCCAGCAGCTTGTCGCGGGGGGCCTACAATGAGCAGTTCTTC
.	TRBV19	15	TRBD2	TRBJ2-7	CASSVGLAGAGEQYF	TGTGCCAGTAGTGTGGGACTAGCGGGGGCCGGCGAGCAGTACTTC
.	TRBV19	13	.	TRBJ1-1	CAISPRQGSEAFF	TGTGCCATCTCGCCCAGGCAGGGGAGTGAAGCTTTCTTT
.	TRBV6-1	14	.	TRBJ2-5	CASSLGSKQETQYF	TGTGCCAGCAGTTTGGGATCCAAACAAGAGACCCAGTACTTC
.	TRBV28	14	.	TRBJ1-2	CASSPLDSYYGYTF	TGTGCCAGCAGTCCCTTGGACAGCTACTATGGCTACACCTTC
.	TRBV5-1	14	.	TRBJ2-2	CASSLAENTGELFF	TGCGCCAGCAGCTTAGCGGAGAACACCGGGGAGCTGTTTTTT
.	TRBV5-1	17	.	TRBJ1-3	CASSLTAGTFSGNTIYF	TGCGCCAGCAGCTTGACGGCAGGGACGTTCTCTGGAAACACCATATATTTT
.	TRBV28	14	TRBD2	TRBJ2-7	CASLRGGGTYEQYF	TGTGCCAGCTTACGGGGGGGAGGGACCTACGAGCAGTACTTC